The TCR beta chain under discussion was sequenced for a study of cytomegalovirus exposure and HLA in healthy donors. For the study at large: Previous work identified 95 million to 120 million unique TCR beta sequences from roughly 170 million T cells. Genotyping of 400 or so donors showed that about 83% belonged to the Caucasian-associated ancestry cluster.

Use of 60 Vbeta and 13 Jbeta primers characterized the PCR. Sequenced by immunoSEQ multiplex PCR; TCRdb stores in-frame clones only, minus some. Seen here are 150,000 to 180,000 clones, roughly 77% observed once, and the top ten hold over 6%. The CDR3 is 15 residues long. Germline V gene sequence: CDR1 SGHNT, CDR2 YENEEA. The junction had 4 bases not matched to a gene; V was cut back by 5 bases and J by 1 base. This clone was observed once. The receptor was isolated from a man aged 25 to 40 in good health and CMV-seropositive. Specimen: PBMCs. The chain uses TRBV11-3 and TRBJ2-3, with TRBD2 identical over 9 bases. The CDR3 sequence is CASSPGTSRTDTQYF. DNA for the CDR3: TGTGCCAGCAGCCCGGGGACTAGCCGCACAGATACGCAGTATTTT.